This entry features one T cell receptor (beta chain) sequence. Antigen: not known. This sample is part of a study of cytomegalovirus exposure and HLA in healthy donors. General observations from the study: Cytomegalovirus status was reportedly diagnosed by the classifier with high sensitivity and specificity. Researchers catalogued roughly 150 TCR beta chains as cytomegalovirus-associated.

Data came from immunoSEQ multiplex PCR; TCRdb stores just in-frame clones and leaves some out. The repertoire includes fewer than 200,000 clones, approximately 86% of them detected once, and roughly 2.5% sits in the top ten. The germline V gene has CDR1 MNHEY and CDR2 SMNVEV (reference sequence). The CDR3 has 17 residues. After removal of 3 bases from V and 0 bases from J, the junction contained 5 bases not matched to a gene. This receptor was identified in a man aged 18 to 29 in good health and CMV-seropositive. The sequenced material came from PBMCs. This chain uses TRBV27 with TRBJ2-6, with 7 nucleotides matching TRBD1. CDR3 in DNA: TGTGCCAGCAGTTTGGACCCAGGGGGCTCTGGGGCCAACGTCCTGACTTTC. It codes for CASSLDPGGSGANVLTF.